This T cell receptor (beta chain) was recorded in a study of OX40 agonist ivuxolimab in advanced cancers. The wider study: Patients undergoing dose escalation presented with hepatocellular carcinoma, melanoma, renal cell or head and neck cancer. One hepatocellular carcinoma and a couple of cutaneous melanoma patients partially responded. Study conclusions and caveats: CD8+ T cells averaged more expanded clones than CD4+.

Germline V gene sequence: CDR1 SGHDT, CDR2 YYEEEE. V lost 4 bases and J lost 3; bases outside the gene matches: 13. The CDR3 is made up of 17 amino acids. In regard to this clone: Its antigen is still unknown.

Clones were sequenced by immunoSEQ multiplex PCR, and TCRdb holds only the in-frame ones, with some missing. The sample lists roughly 86,000 clones, 85% to 95% occurring once. Excluded were patients having autoimmune disease history or systemic immunosuppression. J is TRBJ2-7 and V is TRBV5-6; 10 nucleotides align to TRBD1. This receptor was obtained from an adult with an advanced solid tumor such as melanoma, head and neck, liver or kidney cancer. The starting material was CD4+ or CD8+ T cells sorted from blood, obtained in a trial of the OX40 agonist ivuxolimab. The CDR3 DNA reads TGTGCCAGCAGCCCCCGGGACAGGGGAAAGTCGCGCTACGAGCAGTACTTC. Amino acids: CASSPRDRGKSRYEQYF.